This T cell receptor beta chain was obtained from a study of neoadjuvant nivolumab and ipilimumab in lung cancer. The assay was immunoSEQ multiplex PCR, and TCRdb's table has in-frame clones only and misses some. The sample has fewer than 20,000 clones; 80% to 90% are singletons. Study findings and constraints: From pretherapy to surgery, tumor richness and clonality rose with dual therapy. Only a small number of samples underwent TCR sequencing. Resected tumors had greater TCR richness and clonality than uninvolved lung.

Turning to this clone: What it binds is unknown.

The V end was cut by 2 bases, the J end by 2 bases, with 10 bases between. The CDR3 totals 14 residues. The germline gives CDR1 MDHEN, CDR2 SYDVKM. This specimen was peripheral blood, taken before neoadjuvant nivolumab, alone or with ipilimumab. This receptor was obtained from an adult with non-small cell lung cancer. The V call is TRBV28, the J call TRBJ2-7; possibly TRBD1 for D (5 bases). CDR3 DNA: TGTGCCAGCAGTTTACGGCTAGGGGCCTACGAGCAGTACTTC. Amino acid sequence: CASSLRLGAYEQYF.